A single sample is the source of the 14 T cell receptor beta chains below, sequenced in a study of T cells in localized non-small cell lung cancer. Sequencing used immunoSEQ multiplex PCR; TCRdb keeps in-frame clones, though not all of them. Here the sample spans around 35,000 clones, 80% to 95% being singletons. The specimen comprised peripheral blood mononuclear cells, sampled before any cancer treatment. These receptors were collected from a female donor older than 55 with stage II lung adenocarcinoma.

The CDR3 nucleotides are TGTGCCAGCTCGCCCCGAACCGTTGCAACTAATGAAAAACTGTTTTTT. It translates to CASSPRTVATNEKLFF. The chain combines TRBV18 with TRBJ1-4; D unresolved. Trimming stripped 6 bases from V and 0 bases from J, with 14 bases between. Germline CDR1 is KGHSH and CDR2 is LQKENI. CDR3 size: 16 residues.

This clone was recorded a few times. The gene calls are TRBV28 and TRBJ1-2; TRBD1 is a possible D gene (6 bases). The germline V gene has CDR1 MDHEN and CDR2 SYDVKM. The CDR3 loop spans 13 amino acids. The V gene lost 6 bases and the J gene lost 8 bases, with 16 bases spanning the gap. CDR3 amino acids: CASRVTTGHGYTF. The CDR3 DNA reads TGTGCCAGCAGGGTGACAACAGGGCACGGCTACACCTTC.

The gene calls are TRBV27 and TRBJ2-3, with 7 bases lining up with TRBD1. The CDR3 runs 14 residues. The germline V gene has CDR1 MNHEY and CDR2 SMNVEV (reference sequence). J was trimmed by 5 bases and V by 5 bases; bases with no gene match: 7. CDR3 amino acids: CASSLIPGGDTQYF. In nucleotides, the CDR3 is TGTGCCAGCAGTCTCATCCCAGGGGGAGATACGCAGTATTTT.

The DNA for the CDR3 is TGTGCCAGCAGGGTAGACACCAATAGCAATCAGCCCCAGCATTTT. This encodes CASRVDTNSNQPQHF. The rearrangement uses TRBV2 and TRBJ1-5; D is unresolved. Germline V gene lookup returns CDR1 SNHLY and CDR2 FYNNEI. CDR3 length: 15 residues. Trimming took off 6 bases at V and 0 bases at J, with 12 bases between the two ends.

The chain employs TRBV27 and TRBJ2-7; D is possibly TRBD1 (5 bases). CDR1 and CDR2 (germline): MNHEY, SMNVEV (reference sequence). Trimming removed 5 bases from V and 4 bases from J, with 18 bases in between. The length of the CDR3 is 15 residues. The CDR3 region has the DNA TGTGCCAGCAGTCTAAGAATGGGGCGCGGTTACGAGCAGTACTTC. Its translation: CASSLRMGRGYEQYF.

The chain has TRBV7-9 and TRBJ1-1; D ambiguous. V lost 6 bases to trimming and J lost 10 bases, with 12 bases between them. The CDR3 is 11 amino acids. Per the germline V gene, CDR1 is SEHNR and CDR2 is FQNEAQ (reference sequence). The CDR3 nucleotides read TGTGCCAGCAGTAGAAACCCGGGAGCTTTCTTT. This codes for CASSRNPGAFF.

V and J are TRBV6-5 and TRBJ1-5, with 8 bases that match TRBD1. V shed 5 bases and J 6 bases; nucleotides not matched to a gene: 9. In germline, CDR1 is MNHEY, CDR2 SVGAGI. CDR3 length: 15 residues. In nucleotides, the CDR3 is TGTGCCAGCAGTCGGGACAGGTTCGCGGGTCAGCCCCAGCATTTT. Translation gives CASSRDRFAGQPQHF.

The chain uses TRBV5-5 and TRBJ2-3; D is unclear. This CDR3 has 12 residues. Germline V gene data show CDR1 as SGHKS and CDR2 as YYEKEE (reference sequence). V lost 1 base and J lost 5, with 5 bases in between. The CDR3 nucleotides are TGTGCCAGCAGCTTGTACCAAGATACGCAGTATTTT. It specifies CASSLYQDTQYF.

V is TRBV2 and J is TRBJ2-3; D is unresolved. The CDR3 covers 12 residues. Germline V gene lookup returns CDR1 SNHLY and CDR2 FYNNEI. V was shortened by 2 bases and J by 2 bases, with 2 bases between the two germline ends. As DNA, the CDR3 is TGTGCCAGCAGTGAATTCACAGATACGCAGTATTTT. It translates to CASSEFTDTQYF.

J is TRBJ2-2 and V is TRBV29-1, with D possibly called TRBD1 or TRBD2 (5 bases each). The V gene lost 5 bases and the J gene lost 3 bases, with 10 bases spanning the gap. Per the germline V gene, CDR1 is SQVTM and CDR2 is ANQGSEA. This CDR3 region has 13 residues. The CDR3 sequence: CSVKRGDTGELFF. The CDR3 DNA reads TGCAGCGTTAAGAGAGGGGACACCGGGGAGCTGTTTTTT.

The chain uses TRBV9 and TRBJ1-4, with a weak D call TRBD1 (6 bases). Trimming cost V 0 bases and J 10 bases, with 16 bases left between them. CDR3 size: 15 residues. Germline V gives CDR1 SGDLS, CDR2 YYNGEE. The CDR3 here is CASSVEPGALGKLFF. Here the CDR3 DNA reads TGTGCCAGCAGCGTAGAACCGGGGGCTTTAGGAAAACTGTTTTTT. The complete variable domain, with remaining parts taken from reference TRBV9 and TRBJ1-4, reads DSGVTQTPKHLITATGQRVTLRCSPRSGDLSVYWYQQSLDQGLQFLIQYYNGEERAKGNILERFSAQQFPDLHSELNLSSLELGDSALYFCASSVEPGALGKLFFGSGTQLSVL.

The chain links TRBV6-1 to TRBJ1-2; possible D gene TRBD1, 5 bases. Trimming cost V 6 bases and J 8 bases, with 22 bases left between them. CDR1 is MNHNS and CDR2 is SASEGT in the germline V gene. The CDR3 contains 15 residues. CDR3 protein: CASRPKLEAGRGYTF. CDR3 in DNA: TGTGCCAGCAGGCCGAAGCTTGAGGCAGGGAGAGGCTACACCTTC.

The genes are TRBV2 and TRBJ1-2, with no clear D. The CDR3 covers 13 residues. Trimming cost V 7 bases and J 1 base, with 10 bases left between them. Germline V lookup: CDR1 SNHLY, CDR2 FYNNEI. The CDR3 DNA sequence: TGTGCCAGCAAGGTCGGGGTTAACTATGGCTACACCTTC. Its protein product is CASKVGVNYGYTF. Drawing the rest from reference TRBV2 and TRBJ1-2, the complete variable domain is EPEVTQTPSHQVTQMGQEVILRCVPISNHLYFYWYRQILGQKVEFLVSFYNNEISEKSEIFDDQFSVERPDGSNFTLKIRSTKLEDSAMYFCASKVGVNYGYTFGSGTRLTVV.

This clone was seen more than once but under ten times. The chain has TRBV19 and TRBJ2-7; the D is unclear. The ends were cut back, 6 bases at V and 0 bases at J, with 6 bases in the middle. CDR3 length equals 12 residues. Germline CDR1 is LNHDA and CDR2 is SQIVND (reference sequence). This CDR3 is CASRDGSYEQYF. The CDR3 DNA sequence: TGTGCCAGTAGGGACGGCTCCTACGAGCAGTACTTC. Using reference TRBV19 and TRBJ2-7 for the parts outside the CDR3, the full variable domain is DGGITQSPKYLFRKEGQNVTLSCEQNLNHDAMYWYRQDPGQGLRLIYYSQIVNDFQKGDIAEGYSVSREKKESFPLTVTSAQKNPTAFYLCASRDGSYEQYFGPGTRLTVT.